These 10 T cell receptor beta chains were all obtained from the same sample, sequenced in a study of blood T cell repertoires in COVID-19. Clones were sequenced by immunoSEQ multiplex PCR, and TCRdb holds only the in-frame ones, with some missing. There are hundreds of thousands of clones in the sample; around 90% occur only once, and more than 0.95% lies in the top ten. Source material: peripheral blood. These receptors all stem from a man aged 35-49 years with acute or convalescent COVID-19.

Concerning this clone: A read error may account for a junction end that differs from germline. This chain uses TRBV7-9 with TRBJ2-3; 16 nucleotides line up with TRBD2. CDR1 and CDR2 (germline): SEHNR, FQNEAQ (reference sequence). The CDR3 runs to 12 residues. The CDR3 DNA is TGTGCCAGCAGCCGGGGACTAGCGGGAGGGCCCTTT. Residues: CASSRGLAGGPF.

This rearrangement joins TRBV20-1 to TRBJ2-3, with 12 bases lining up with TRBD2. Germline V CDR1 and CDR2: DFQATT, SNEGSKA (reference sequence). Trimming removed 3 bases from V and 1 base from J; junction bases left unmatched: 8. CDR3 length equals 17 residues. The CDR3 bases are TGCAGTGCTAGTCGCCTAGCGGGAGGGTTGGGCACAGATACGCAGTATTTT. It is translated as CSASRLAGGLGTDTQYF.

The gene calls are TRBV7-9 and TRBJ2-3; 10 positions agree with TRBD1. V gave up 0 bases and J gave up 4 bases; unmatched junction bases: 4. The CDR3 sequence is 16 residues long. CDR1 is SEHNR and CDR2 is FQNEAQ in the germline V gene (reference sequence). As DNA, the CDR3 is TGTGCCAGCAGCTTAGCCGGACAGGGGGTCGCAGATACGCAGTATTTT. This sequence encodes CASSLAGQGVADTQYF.

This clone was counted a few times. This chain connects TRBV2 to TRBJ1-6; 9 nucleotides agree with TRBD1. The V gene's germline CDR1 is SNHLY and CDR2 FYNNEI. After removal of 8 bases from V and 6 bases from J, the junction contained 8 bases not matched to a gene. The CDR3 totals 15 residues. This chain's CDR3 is CASRRPGQGNSPLHF. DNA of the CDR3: TGTGCCAGCCGACGACCGGGACAGGGTAATTCACCCCTCCACTTT.

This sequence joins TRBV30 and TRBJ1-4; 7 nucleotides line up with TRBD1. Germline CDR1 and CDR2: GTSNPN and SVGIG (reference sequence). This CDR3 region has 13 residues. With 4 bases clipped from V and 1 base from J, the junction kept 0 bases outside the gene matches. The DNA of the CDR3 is TGTGCCTGGAACAGGGGAACTAATGAAAAACTGTTTTTT. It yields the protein CAWNRGTNEKLFF.

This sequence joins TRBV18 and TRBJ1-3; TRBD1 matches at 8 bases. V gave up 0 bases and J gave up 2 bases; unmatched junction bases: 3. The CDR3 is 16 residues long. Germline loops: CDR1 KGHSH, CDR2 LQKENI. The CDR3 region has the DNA TGTGCCAGCTCACCACCGGGACAGGATCCTGGAAACACCATATATTTT. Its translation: CASSPPGQDPGNTIYF.

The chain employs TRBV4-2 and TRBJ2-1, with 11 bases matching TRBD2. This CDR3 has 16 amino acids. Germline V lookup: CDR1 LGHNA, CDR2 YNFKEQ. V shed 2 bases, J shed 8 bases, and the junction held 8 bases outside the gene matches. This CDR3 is CASSQLTSGSKYEQFF. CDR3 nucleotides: TGTGCCAGCAGCCAACTTACTAGCGGGAGCAAGTATGAGCAGTTCTTC.

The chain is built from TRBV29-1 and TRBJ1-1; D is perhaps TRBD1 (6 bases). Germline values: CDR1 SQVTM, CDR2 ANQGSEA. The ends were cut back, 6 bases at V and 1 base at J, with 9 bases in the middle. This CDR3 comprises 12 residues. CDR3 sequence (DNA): TGCAGCGTGCACAGGGCGAACACTGAAGCTTTCTTT. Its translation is CSVHRANTEAFF.

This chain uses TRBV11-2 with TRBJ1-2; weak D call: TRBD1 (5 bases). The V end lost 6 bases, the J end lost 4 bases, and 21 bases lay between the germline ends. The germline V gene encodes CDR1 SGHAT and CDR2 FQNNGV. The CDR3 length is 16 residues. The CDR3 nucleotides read TGTGCCAGCAGGCCCGTCGGGGGGGGTTCGAGCTATGGCTACACCTTC. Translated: CASRPVGGGSSYGYTF.

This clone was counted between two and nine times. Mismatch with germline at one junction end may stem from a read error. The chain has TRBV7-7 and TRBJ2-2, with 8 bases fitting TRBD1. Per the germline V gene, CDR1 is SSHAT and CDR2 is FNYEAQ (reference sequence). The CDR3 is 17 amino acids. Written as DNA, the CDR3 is TGTGCTAGCAGTCCTAACCGTCCAGGGGGCGGTAGCGGGGAGCTGTTTTTT. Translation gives CASSPNRPGGGSGELFF.